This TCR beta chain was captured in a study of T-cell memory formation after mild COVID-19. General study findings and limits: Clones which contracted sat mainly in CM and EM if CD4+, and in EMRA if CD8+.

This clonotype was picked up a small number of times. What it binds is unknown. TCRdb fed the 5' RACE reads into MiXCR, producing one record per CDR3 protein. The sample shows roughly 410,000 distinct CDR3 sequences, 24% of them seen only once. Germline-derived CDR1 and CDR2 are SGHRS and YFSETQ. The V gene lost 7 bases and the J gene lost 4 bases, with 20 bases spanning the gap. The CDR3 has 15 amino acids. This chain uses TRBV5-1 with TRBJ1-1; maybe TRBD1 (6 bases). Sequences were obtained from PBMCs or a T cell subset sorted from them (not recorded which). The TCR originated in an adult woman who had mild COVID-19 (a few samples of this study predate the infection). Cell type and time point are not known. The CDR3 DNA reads TGCGCCAGCTGTAGGGGGACCACCGTGGGCACTGAAGCTTTCTTT. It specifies CASCRGTTVGTEAFF.